Described below is a single TCR beta chain sequence and its context. Its antigen is unknown. The V end lost 6 bases, the J end lost 3 bases, and 15 bases lay between the germline ends. Germline CDR1 reads MNHNS; CDR2 reads SASEGT. CDR3 length: 14 residues. The PCR had 60 Vbeta and 13 Jbeta primers. Profiling relied on immunoSEQ multiplex PCR, and the TCRdb table lists in-frame clones only, not all of them. The sample shows about 240,000 clones, roughly 78% of them seen only once. These data originate in a study of cytomegalovirus exposure and HLA in healthy donors. Study background: A preliminary data release comprised tens of millions of unique TCRs obtained from HLA-typed donors. Study findings and constraints: In a later analysis, at a false discovery rate of 0.05, over 15,000 TCR beta sequences were associated with HLA alleles.

V is TRBV6-1 and J is TRBJ2-7, with TRBD1 as a possible D gene (6 bases). Sequenced sample: PBMCs. This receptor was identified in a boy aged 10-17 years in good health and CMV-seronegative. Written as DNA, the CDR3 is TGTGCCAGCAGGGACCGGGACAAAGACTACGAGCAGTACTTC. It yields the protein CASRDRDKDYEQYF.